Below, 11 T cell receptor beta chains from the same sample are listed, as sequenced in a study of response to subunit inactivated influenza vaccine. TCRdb re-called the RT-PCR reads with MiXCR, one entry per CDR3 protein. The sample has hundreds of thousands of distinct CDR3 sequences; roughly 10% are singletons. This sample also appeared in a second study, on T cells expressing NK-cell markers. That report adds: 5'RACE template switching with UMIs produced the TCR beta cDNA.

The source was PBMCs from blood, collected on the day of vaccination. These receptors were taken from a man aged 45-65 years who received an inactivated influenza vaccine.

This clonotype came up many times. The V gene is TRBV14, the J gene TRBJ1-2; the D is unclear. The CDR3 totals 12 residues. Germline V CDR1 and CDR2: SGHDN, FVKESK. V was pared by 1 base and J by 8 bases, with 8 bases between. The CDR3 DNA is TGTGCCAGCAGCCAAGGGCCGACCGGCTACACCTTC. This codes for CASSQGPTGYTF.

Only a few counts were recorded for this clonotype. The chain links TRBV7-8 to TRBJ2-5, with 10 bases fitting TRBD1. CDR3 length equals 15 residues. J gave up 4 bases and V 4 bases, and 6 bases lay outside the gene matches. In germline, CDR1 is SGHVS, CDR2 FQNEAQ. The CDR3 sequence is CASSYRTGGRETQYF. CDR3 in DNA: TGTGCCAGCAGCTACAGGACAGGGGGGCGAGAGACCCAGTACTTC.

This clonotype has ten or more counts. J is TRBJ2-7 and V is TRBV28; D is unresolved. The CDR3 contains 14 residues. The germline V gene has CDR1 MDHEN and CDR2 SYDVKM. The V end lost 1 base, the J end lost 2 bases, and 9 bases lay between the germline ends. The CDR3 protein is CASSLSVGAYEQYF. The DNA for the CDR3 is TGTGCCAGCAGTTTATCTGTGGGCGCCTACGAGCAGTACTTC.

V and J are TRBV6-1 and TRBJ2-3, with D possibly matching TRBD1 (6 bases). Trimming stripped 4 bases from V and 15 bases from J, with 17 bases between. In germline, CDR1 is MNHNS, CDR2 SASEGT. The length of the CDR3 is 12 residues. Written as DNA, the CDR3 is TGTGCCAGCAGTGTGGGTGGGGGCCGTATTTATTTT. It is translated as CASSVGGGRIYF.

This clonotype has only a few counts. The genes are TRBV2 and TRBJ2-7, with a possible D match to TRBD1 (6 bases). Trimming cost V 8 bases and J 2 bases, with 7 bases left between them. This CDR3 spans 11 amino acids. CDR1 and CDR2 (germline): SNHLY, FYNNEI. The CDR3 is CASGQTYEQYF. The CDR3 DNA sequence: TGTGCCAGCGGACAGACCTACGAGCAGTACTTC.

The rearrangement uses TRBV5-1 and TRBJ2-1; possibly TRBD2 for D (6 bases). The germline V and J ends were trimmed by 4 bases and 9 bases, with 23 bases remaining between them. Germline V CDR1 and CDR2: SGHRS, YFSETQ. The CDR3 runs 16 residues. CDR3 in amino acids: CASSPEPGDLFIEQFF. CDR3 in DNA: TGCGCCAGCAGCCCCGAACCGGGAGATCTTTTTATTGAGCAGTTCTTC.

The chain links TRBV7-9 to TRBJ2-3, with TRBD1 as a possible D gene (6 bases). The CDR3 has 16 residues. V lost 5 bases to trimming and J lost 2 bases, with 17 bases between them. Per the germline V gene, CDR1 is SEHNR and CDR2 is FQNEAQ (reference sequence). CDR3 sequence reads: CASSPQGQVPTDTQYF. In DNA, the CDR3 is TGTGCCAGCAGCCCTCAGGGGCAGGTCCCCACAGATACGCAGTATTTT.

The chain uses TRBV6-5 and TRBJ1-4; 8 positions match TRBD1. After removal of 2 bases from V and 8 bases from J, the junction contained 7 bases not matched to a gene. The CDR3 contains 15 residues. Germline CDR1 is MNHEY and CDR2 is SVGAGI. This CDR3 is CASSYMDRVREKLFF. In DNA form, the CDR3 reads TGTGCCAGCAGTTACATGGACAGGGTGAGGGAAAAACTGTTTTTT.

This clonotype turned up a few times. V gene TRBV27 combines with J gene TRBJ1-1; D gene ambiguous. With 2 bases removed from V and 6 bases from J, the gap between germline ends came to 13 bases. CDR1 is MNHEY, CDR2 SMNVEV, per germline (reference sequence). The CDR3 spans 14 residues. The CDR3 here is CASSLRGRTSEAFF. The CDR3 DNA sequence: TGTGCCAGCAGTTTAAGAGGGCGTACCTCTGAAGCTTTCTTT.

The rearrangement links TRBV30 to TRBJ2-1, with TRBD2 identical over 7 bases. The CDR3 covers 12 residues. V lost 2 bases to trimming and J lost 10 bases; unmatched junction nucleotides: 5. Per germline, CDR1 GTSNPN and CDR2 SVGIG (reference sequence). CDR3 nucleotides: TGTGCCTGGAGTCAAACTAGCGAGGAGCAGTTCTTC. This sequence encodes CAWSQTSEEQFF.

This clonotype was counted many times. The chain carries TRBV27 and TRBJ2-4; tentatively, D is TRBD1 or TRBD2 (5 bases each). Trimming shortened V by 7 bases and J by 5 bases, and 12 bases separated the two germline ends. Germline V gene lookup returns CDR1 MNHEY and CDR2 SMNVEV (reference sequence). The length of the CDR3 is 13 residues. CDR3 sequence reads: CASKLTGQNIQYF. The CDR3 DNA reads as TGTGCCAGCAAACTAACGGGACAAAACATTCAGTACTTC.